This T cell receptor (beta chain) was captured in a study of response to subunit inactivated influenza vaccine. TCRdb itself ran the RT-PCR reads through MiXCR, one entry per CDR3 protein. Found here are 550,000 to 800,000 distinct CDR3 sequences, approximately 15% of them singletons; the top ten hold 6% to 7%. The CDR3 covers 12 residues. With V trimmed by 5 bases and J by 14 bases, 7 bases remained unmatched. CDR1 MNHEY and CDR2 SVGEGT come from the germline V gene. The receptor comes from a man over 45 who received an inactivated influenza vaccine. The chain combines TRBV6-2 or TRBV6-3 with TRBJ2-1; TRBD1 agrees at 9 bases. Sequences were derived from PBMCs from blood, sampled roughly 15 days before vaccination. The CDR3: CASSRSGQGKFF. In DNA, the CDR3 is TGTGCCAGCAGTCGGTCGGGACAGGGAAAGTTCTTC.